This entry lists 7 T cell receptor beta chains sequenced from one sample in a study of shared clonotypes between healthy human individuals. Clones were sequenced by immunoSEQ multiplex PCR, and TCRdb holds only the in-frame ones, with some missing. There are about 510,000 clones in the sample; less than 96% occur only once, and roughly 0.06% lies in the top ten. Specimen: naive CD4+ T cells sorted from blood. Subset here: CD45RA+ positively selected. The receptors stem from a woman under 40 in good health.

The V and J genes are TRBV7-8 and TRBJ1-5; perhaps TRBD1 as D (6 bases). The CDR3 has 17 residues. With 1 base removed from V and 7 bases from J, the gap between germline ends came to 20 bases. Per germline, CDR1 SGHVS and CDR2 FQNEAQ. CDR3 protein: CASSLEGRGARGQPQHF. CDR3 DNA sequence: TGTGCCAGCAGCTTAGAAGGTCGGGGGGCGCGTGGACAGCCCCAGCATTTT.

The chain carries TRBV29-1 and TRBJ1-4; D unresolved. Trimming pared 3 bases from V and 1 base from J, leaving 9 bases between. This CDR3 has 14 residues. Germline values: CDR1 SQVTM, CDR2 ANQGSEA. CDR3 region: CSVDGDGTNEKLFF. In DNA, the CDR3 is TGCAGCGTTGACGGAGACGGAACTAATGAAAAACTGTTTTTT.

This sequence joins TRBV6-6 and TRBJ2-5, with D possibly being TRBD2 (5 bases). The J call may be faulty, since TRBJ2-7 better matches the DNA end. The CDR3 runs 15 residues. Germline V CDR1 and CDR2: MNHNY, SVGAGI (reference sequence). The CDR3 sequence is CASSYLGGHAYEQYF. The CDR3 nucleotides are TGTGCCAGCAGTTACTTGGGCGGGCATGCCTACGAGCAGTACTTC.

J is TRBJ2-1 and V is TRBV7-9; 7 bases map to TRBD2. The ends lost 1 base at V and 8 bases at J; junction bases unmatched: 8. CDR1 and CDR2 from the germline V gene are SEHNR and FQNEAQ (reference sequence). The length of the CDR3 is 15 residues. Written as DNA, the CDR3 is TGTGCCAGCAGCTTAGATGAGACTAGCTCCGATGAGCAGTTCTTC. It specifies CASSLDETSSDEQFF.

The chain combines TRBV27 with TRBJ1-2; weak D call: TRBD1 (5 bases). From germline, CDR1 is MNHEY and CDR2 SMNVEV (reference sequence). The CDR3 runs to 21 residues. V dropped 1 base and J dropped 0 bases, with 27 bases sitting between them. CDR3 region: CASSLWGTQSFREKANYGYTF. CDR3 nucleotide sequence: TGTGCCAGCAGTTTATGGGGGACGCAGAGCTTTAGAGAAAAAGCTAACTATGGCTACACCTTC.

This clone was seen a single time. The CDR3 region is CASSQLPVDSGANVLTF. CDR3 bases: TGCGCCAGCAGCCAACTACCGGTGGACTCTGGGGCCAACGTCCTGACTTTC. The chain has TRBV4-1 and TRBJ2-6; D uncertain. V lost 2 bases and J lost 0, with 11 bases in between. The CDR3 length is 17 residues. Germline CDR1 is MGHRA and CDR2 is YSYEKL.

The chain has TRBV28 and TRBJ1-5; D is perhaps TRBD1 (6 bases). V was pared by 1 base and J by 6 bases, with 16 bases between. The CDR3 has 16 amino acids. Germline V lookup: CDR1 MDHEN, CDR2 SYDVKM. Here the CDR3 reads CASSLSTRGVFQPQHF. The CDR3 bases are TGTGCCAGCAGTTTATCTACCAGGGGCGTCTTTCAGCCCCAGCATTTT.